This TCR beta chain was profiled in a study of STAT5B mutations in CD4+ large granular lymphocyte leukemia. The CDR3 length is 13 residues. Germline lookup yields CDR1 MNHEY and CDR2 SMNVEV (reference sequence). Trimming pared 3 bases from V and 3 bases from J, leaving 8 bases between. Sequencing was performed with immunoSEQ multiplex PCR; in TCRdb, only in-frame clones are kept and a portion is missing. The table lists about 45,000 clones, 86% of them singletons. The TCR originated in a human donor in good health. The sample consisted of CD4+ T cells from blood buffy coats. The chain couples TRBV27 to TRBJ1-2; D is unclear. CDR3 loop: CASSLGFDYGYTF. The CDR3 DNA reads TGTGCCAGCAGTTTGGGATTTGACTATGGCTACACCTTC.